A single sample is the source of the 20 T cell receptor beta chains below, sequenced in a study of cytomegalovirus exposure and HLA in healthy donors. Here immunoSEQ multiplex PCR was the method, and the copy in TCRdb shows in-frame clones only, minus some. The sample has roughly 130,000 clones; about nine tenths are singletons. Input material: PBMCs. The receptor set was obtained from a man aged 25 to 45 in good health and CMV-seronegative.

This chain's CDR3 is CASEKGLAGSTDTQYF. Here the CDR3 DNA reads TGTGCCAGCGAGAAGGGACTAGCGGGAAGCACAGATACGCAGTATTTT. The chain combines TRBV2 with TRBJ2-3; TRBD2 matches at 13 bases. Germline V lookup: CDR1 SNHLY, CDR2 FYNNEI. V lost 8 bases, J lost 0 bases, and 5 bases stayed unmatched. This CDR3 is 16 amino acids long.

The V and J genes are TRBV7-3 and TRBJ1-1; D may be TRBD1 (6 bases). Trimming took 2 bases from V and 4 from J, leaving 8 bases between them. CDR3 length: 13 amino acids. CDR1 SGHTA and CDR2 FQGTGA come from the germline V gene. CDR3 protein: CASSLQGLTEAFF. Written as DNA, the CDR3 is TGTGCCAGCAGCTTACAGGGGCTCACTGAAGCTTTCTTT.

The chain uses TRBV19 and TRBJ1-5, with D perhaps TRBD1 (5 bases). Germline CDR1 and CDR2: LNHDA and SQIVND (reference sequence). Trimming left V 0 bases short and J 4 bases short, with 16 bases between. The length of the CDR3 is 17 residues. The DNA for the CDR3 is TGTGCCAGTAGTATAGATCGGGCCAGGGCCGTTAATCAGCCCCAGCATTTT. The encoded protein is CASSIDRARAVNQPQHF.

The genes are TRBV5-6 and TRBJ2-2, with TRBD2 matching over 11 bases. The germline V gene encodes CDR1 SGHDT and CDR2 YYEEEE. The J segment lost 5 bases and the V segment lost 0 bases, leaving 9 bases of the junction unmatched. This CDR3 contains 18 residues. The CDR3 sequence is CASSLVVAGGLRTGELFF. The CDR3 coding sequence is TGTGCCAGCAGCTTGGTGGTAGCGGGAGGGCTTCGGACCGGGGAGCTGTTTTTT. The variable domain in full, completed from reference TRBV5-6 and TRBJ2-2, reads DAGVTQSPTHLIKTRGQQVTLRCSPKSGHDTVSWYQQALGQGPQFIFQYYEEEERQRGNFPDRFSGHQFPNYSSELNVNALLLGDSALYLCASSLVVAGGLRTGELFFGEGSRLTVL.

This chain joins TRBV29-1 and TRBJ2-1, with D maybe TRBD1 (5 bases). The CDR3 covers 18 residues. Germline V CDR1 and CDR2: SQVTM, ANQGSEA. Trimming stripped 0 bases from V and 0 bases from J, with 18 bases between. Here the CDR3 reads CSVEDLQAGLRSYNEQFF. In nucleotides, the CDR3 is TGCAGCGTTGAAGATCTTCAGGCAGGGCTTCGCTCCTACAATGAGCAGTTCTTC.

The chain's CDR3 is CASRTDNSPLHF. The CDR3 DNA reads TGCGCCAGCAGGACAGATAATTCACCCCTCCACTTT. V is TRBV10-1 and J is TRBJ1-6, with D possibly matching TRBD1 (5 bases). The V end lost 6 bases, the J end lost 5 bases, and 5 bases lay between the germline ends. The CDR3 spans 12 residues. Germline loops: CDR1 WNHNN, CDR2 SYGVQD (reference sequence).

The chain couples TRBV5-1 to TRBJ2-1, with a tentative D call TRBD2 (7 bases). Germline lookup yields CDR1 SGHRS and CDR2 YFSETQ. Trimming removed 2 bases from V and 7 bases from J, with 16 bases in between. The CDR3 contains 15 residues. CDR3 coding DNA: TGCGCCAGCAGCTTCACGGGGGGCATTAGGAATGAGCAGTTCTTC. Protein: CASSFTGGIRNEQFF.

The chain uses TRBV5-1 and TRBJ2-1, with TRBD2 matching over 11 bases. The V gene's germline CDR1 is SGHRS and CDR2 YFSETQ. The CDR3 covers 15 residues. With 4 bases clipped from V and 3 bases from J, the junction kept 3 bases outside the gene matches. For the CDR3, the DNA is TGCGCCAGCAGCGGGACTAGCGGTTACTACAATGAGCAGTTCTTC. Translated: CASSGTSGYYNEQFF.

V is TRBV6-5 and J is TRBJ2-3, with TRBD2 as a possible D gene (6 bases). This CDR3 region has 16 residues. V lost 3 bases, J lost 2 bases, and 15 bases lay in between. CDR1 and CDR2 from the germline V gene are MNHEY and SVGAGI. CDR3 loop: CASSYVAGSVTDTQYF. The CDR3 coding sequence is TGTGCCAGCAGTTATGTTGCGGGGTCGGTCACAGATACGCAGTATTTT.

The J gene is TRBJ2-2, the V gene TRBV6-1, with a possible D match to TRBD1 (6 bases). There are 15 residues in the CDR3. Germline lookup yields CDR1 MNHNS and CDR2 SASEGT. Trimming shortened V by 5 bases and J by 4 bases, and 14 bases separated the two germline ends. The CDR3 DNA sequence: TGTGCCAGCAGTAGGATACAGGGAAGCACCGGGGAGCTGTTTTTT. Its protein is CASSRIQGSTGELFF.

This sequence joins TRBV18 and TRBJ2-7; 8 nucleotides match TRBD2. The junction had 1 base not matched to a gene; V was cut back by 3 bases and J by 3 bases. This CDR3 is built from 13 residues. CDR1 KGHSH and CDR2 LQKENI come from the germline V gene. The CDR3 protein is CASSPSGGYEQYF. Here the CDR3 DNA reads TGTGCCAGCTCACCCAGCGGGGGCTACGAGCAGTACTTC.

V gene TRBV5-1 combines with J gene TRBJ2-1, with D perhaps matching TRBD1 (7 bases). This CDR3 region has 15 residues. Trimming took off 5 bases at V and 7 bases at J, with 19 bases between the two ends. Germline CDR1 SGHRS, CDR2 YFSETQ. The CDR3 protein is CASSSPGGGYNEQFF. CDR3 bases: TGCGCCAGCAGTTCTCCAGGGGGAGGATATAATGAGCAGTTCTTC.

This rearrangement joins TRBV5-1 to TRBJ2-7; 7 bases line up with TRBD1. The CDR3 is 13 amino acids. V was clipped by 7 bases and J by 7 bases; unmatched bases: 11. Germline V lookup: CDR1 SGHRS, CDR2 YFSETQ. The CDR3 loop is CASQSDRVGEQYF. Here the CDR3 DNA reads TGCGCCAGCCAATCAGACAGGGTTGGGGAGCAGTACTTC.

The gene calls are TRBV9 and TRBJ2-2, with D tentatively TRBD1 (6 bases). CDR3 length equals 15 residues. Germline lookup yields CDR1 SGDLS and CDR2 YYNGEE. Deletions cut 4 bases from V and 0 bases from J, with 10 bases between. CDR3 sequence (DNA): TGTGCCAGCAGCCCTTGGACAGCGAACACCGGGGAGCTGTTTTTT. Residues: CASSPWTANTGELFF. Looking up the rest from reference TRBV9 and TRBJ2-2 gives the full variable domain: DSGVTQTPKHLITATGQRVTLRCSPRSGDLSVYWYQQSLDQGLQFLIQYYNGEERAKGNILERFSAQQFPDLHSELNLSSLELGDSALYFCASSPWTANTGELFFGEGSRLTVL.

CDR3 sequence reads: CSVRRRGNTGELFF. CDR3 coding DNA: TGCAGCGTTCGCCGCAGGGGGAACACCGGGGAGCTGTTTTTT. This chain links TRBV29-1 with TRBJ2-2, with D tentatively TRBD1 (6 bases). V was clipped by 5 bases and J by 1 base, with 11 bases between them. Germline loops: CDR1 SQVTM, CDR2 ANQGSEA. CDR3 length equals 14 residues.

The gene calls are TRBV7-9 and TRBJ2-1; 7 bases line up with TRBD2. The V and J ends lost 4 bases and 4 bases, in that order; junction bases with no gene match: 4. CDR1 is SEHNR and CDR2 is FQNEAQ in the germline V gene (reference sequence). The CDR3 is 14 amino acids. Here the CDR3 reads CASSSASGYNEQFF. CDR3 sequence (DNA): TGTGCCAGCAGCTCGGCTAGCGGATACAATGAGCAGTTCTTC.

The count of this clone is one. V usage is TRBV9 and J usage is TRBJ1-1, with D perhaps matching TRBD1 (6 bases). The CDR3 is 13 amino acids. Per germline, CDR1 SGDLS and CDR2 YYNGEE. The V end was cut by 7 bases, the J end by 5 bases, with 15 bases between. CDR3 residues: CASDRGKGTEAFF. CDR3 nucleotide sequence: TGTGCCAGCGATAGGGGGAAGGGAACTGAAGCTTTCTTT.

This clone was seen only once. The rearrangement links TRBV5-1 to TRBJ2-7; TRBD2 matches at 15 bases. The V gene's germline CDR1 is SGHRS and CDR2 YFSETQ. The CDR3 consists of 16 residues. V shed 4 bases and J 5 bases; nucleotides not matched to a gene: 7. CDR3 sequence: CASSREGLAGGHEQYF. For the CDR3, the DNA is TGCGCCAGCAGCCGGGAGGGACTAGCGGGAGGCCACGAGCAGTACTTC.

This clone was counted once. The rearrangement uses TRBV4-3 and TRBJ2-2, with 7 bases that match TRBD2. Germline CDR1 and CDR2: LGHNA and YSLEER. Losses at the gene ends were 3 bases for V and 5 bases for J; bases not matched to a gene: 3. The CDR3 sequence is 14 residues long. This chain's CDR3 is CASSHREVTGELFF. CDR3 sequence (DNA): TGCGCCAGCAGCCACCGGGAGGTTACCGGGGAGCTGTTTTTT.

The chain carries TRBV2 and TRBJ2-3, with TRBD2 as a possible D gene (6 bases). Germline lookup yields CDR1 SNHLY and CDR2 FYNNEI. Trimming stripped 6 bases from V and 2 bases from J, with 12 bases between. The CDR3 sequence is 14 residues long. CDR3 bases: TGTGCCAGCAGGATCGGGACTCTCACAGATACGCAGTATTTT. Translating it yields CASRIGTLTDTQYF.